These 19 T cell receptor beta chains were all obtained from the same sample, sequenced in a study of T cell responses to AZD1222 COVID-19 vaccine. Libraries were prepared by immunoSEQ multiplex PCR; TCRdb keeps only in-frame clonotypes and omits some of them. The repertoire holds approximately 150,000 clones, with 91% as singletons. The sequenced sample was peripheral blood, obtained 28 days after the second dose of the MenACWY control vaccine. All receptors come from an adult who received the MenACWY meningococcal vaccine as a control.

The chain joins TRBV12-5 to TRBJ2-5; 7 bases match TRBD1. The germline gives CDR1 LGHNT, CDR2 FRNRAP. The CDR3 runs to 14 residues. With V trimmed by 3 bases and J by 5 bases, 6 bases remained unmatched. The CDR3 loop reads CASGFDRVGETQYF. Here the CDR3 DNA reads TGTGCTAGTGGTTTCGACAGGGTCGGGGAGACCCAGTACTTC. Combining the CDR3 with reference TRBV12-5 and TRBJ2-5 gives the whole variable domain DARVTQTPRHKVTEMGQEVTMRCQPILGHNTVFWYRQTMMQGLELLAYFRNRAPLDDSGMPKDRFSAEMPDATLATLKIQPSEPRDSAVYFCASGFDRVGETQYFGPGTRLLVL.

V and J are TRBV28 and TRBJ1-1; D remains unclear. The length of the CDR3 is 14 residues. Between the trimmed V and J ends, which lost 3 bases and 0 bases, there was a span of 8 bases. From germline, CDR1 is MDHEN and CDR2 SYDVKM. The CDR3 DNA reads TGTGCCAGCAGTTTGCTCCGGTTGAACACTGAAGCTTTCTTT. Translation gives CASSLLRLNTEAFF.

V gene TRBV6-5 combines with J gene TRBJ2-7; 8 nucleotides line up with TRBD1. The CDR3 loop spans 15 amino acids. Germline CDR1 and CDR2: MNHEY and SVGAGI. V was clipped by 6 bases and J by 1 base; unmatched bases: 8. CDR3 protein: CASRAGQGGSYEQYF. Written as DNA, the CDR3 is TGTGCCAGCAGGGCCGGACAGGGAGGATCCTACGAGCAGTACTTC.

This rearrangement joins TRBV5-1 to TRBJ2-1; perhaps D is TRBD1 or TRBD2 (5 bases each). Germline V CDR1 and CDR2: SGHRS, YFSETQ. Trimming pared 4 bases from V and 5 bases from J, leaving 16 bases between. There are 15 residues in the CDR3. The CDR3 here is CASSPLGAGDNEQFF. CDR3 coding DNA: TGCGCCAGCAGCCCGCTCGGGGCTGGGGACAATGAGCAGTTCTTC.

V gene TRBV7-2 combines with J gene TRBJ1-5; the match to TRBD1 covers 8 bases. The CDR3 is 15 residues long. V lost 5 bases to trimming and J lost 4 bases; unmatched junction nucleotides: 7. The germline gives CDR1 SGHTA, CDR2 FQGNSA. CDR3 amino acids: CASSIATGVNQPQHF. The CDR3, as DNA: TGTGCCAGCAGCATCGCGACAGGGGTAAATCAGCCCCAGCATTTT. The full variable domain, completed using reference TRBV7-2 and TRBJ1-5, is GAGVSQSPSNKVTEKGKDVELRCDPISGHTALYWYRQSLGQGLEFLIYFQGNSAPDKSGLPSDRFSAERTGGSVSTLTIQRTQQEDSAVYLCASSIATGVNQPQHFGDGTRLSIL.

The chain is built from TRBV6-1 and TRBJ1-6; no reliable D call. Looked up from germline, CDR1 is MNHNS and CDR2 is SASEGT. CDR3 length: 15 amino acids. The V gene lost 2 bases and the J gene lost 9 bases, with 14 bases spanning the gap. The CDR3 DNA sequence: TGTGCCAGCAGTGAACCGGCCGCGGAGGGTTCACCCCTCCACTTT. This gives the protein CASSEPAAEGSPLHF.

DNA for the CDR3: TGCGCCACCCACATAATCCAGGGGGCGCGGGACACTGAAGCTTTCTTT. Translated: CATHIIQGARDTEAFF. This chain links TRBV10-1 with TRBJ1-1; 8 nucleotides line up with TRBD1. This CDR3 has 16 residues. The germline V gene has CDR1 WNHNN and CDR2 SYGVQD (reference sequence). V was pared by 10 bases and J by 3 bases, with 16 bases of the junction left unmatched.

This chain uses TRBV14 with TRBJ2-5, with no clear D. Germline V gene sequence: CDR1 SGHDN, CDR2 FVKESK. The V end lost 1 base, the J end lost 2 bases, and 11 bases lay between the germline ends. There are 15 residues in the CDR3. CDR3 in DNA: TGTGCCAGCAGCCAAGGCCCCACGAGGCAAGAGACCCAGTACTTC. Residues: CASSQGPTRQETQYF.

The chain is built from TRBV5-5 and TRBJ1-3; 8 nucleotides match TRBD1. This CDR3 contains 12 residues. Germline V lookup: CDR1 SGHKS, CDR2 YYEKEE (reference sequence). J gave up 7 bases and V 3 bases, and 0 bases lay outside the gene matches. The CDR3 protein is CASSWTGNTIYF. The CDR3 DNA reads TGTGCCAGCAGCTGGACAGGGAACACCATATATTTT.

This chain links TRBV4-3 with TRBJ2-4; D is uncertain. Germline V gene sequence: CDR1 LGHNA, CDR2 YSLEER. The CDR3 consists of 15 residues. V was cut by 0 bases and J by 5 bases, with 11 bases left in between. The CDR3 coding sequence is TGCGCCAGCAGCCAAGAATTTGGGCAGGAAAACATTCAGTACTTC. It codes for CASSQEFGQENIQYF.

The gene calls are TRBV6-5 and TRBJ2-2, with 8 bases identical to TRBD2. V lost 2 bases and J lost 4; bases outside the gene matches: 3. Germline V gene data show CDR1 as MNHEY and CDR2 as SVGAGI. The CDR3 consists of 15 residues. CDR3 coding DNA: TGTGCCAGCAGTTACCAGCTAGCGGGCACCGGGGAGCTGTTTTTT. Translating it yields CASSYQLAGTGELFF.

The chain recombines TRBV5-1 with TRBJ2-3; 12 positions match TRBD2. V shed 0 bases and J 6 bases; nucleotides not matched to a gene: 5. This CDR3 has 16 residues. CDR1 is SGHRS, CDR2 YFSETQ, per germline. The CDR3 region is CASSLASTSGSDTQYF. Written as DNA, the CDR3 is TGCGCCAGCAGCTTGGCCTCGACTAGCGGGAGCGATACGCAGTATTTT.

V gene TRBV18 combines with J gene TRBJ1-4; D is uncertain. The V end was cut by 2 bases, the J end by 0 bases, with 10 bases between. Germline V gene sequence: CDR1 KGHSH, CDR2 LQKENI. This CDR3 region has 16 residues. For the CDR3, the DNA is TGTGCCAGCTCACCAACTGCGCAAACAACTAATGAAAAACTGTTTTTT. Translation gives CASSPTAQTTNEKLFF.

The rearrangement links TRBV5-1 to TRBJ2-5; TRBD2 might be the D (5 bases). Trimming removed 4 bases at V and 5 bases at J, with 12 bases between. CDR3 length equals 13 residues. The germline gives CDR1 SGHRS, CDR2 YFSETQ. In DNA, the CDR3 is TGCGCCAGCAGCGTAGCGACGATGGAGACCCAGTACTTC. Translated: CASSVATMETQYF.

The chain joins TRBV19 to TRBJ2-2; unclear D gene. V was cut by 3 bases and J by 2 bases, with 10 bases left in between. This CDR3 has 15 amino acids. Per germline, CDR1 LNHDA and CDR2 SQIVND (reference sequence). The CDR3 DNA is TGTGCCAGTAGTATCAGGCACTCCAACACCGGGGAGCTGTTTTTT. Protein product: CASSIRHSNTGELFF.

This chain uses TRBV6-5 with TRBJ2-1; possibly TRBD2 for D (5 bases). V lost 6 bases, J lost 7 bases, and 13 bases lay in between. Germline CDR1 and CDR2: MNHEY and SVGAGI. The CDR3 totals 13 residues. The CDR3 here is CASSPGILNEQFF. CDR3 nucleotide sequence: TGTGCCAGCAGCCCGGGGATATTGAATGAGCAGTTCTTC.

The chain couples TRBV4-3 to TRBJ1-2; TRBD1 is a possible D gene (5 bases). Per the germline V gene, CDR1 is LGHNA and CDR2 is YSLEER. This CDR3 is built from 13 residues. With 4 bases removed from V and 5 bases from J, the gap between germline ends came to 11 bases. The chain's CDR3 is CASSLRGVYGYTF. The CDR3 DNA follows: TGCGCCAGCAGCCTGAGGGGCGTTTATGGCTACACCTTC.

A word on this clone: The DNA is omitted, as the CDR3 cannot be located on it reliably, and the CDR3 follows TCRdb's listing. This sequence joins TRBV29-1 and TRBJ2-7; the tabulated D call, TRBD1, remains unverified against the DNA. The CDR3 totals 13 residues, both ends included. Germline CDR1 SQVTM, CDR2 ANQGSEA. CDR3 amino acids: CSVGEGTGGAEYF.

The CDR3 region is CASSLVLAGEYEQYF. CDR3 coding DNA: TGCGCCAGCAGCTTGGTCCTAGCGGGAGAGTACGAGCAGTACTTC. V and J are TRBV5-1 and TRBJ2-7; 10 bases are shared with TRBD2. V shed 0 bases, J shed 4 bases, and the junction held 4 bases outside the gene matches. Germline assignment: CDR1 SGHRS and CDR2 YFSETQ. The CDR3 runs 15 residues. Full variable domain (missing parts from reference TRBV5-1 and TRBJ2-7): KAGVTQTPRYLIKTRGQQVTLSCSPISGHRSVSWYQQTPGQGLQFLFEYFSETQRNKGNFPGRFSGRQFSNSRSEMNVSTLELGDSALYLCASSLVLAGEYEQYFGPGTRLTVT.